This is a list of T cell receptor beta chains from one sample in a study of blood T cell repertoires in COVID-19. The method was immunoSEQ multiplex PCR; TCRdb's version includes in-frame clones alone and lacks a portion of them. Here the sample spans approximately 120,000 clones, 85% to 90% being singletons. The sample taken for sequencing was peripheral blood. These receptors all stem from a human donor in a cohort sampled during active COVID-19. Both conserved end residues are part of each CDR3. The D gene is left open where the match is weak. Part of the rows lack a size; the others show once, few, many or a class for expanded clones.

-	15	TRBV5-1	-	TRBJ2-2	TGCGCCAGCAGCTTGGCGGGACTGAACACCGGGGAGCTGTTTTTT	CASSLAGLNTGELFF
-	14	TRBV10-3	-	TRBJ2-7	TGTGCCGCAGGTTGGTCAGCGGCTTCGTTCGGGCAGTACTTC	CAAGWSAASFGQYF
-	18	TRBV15	-	TRBJ1-5	TGTGCCACCAGCAGAGAGAAGGTTTGGACAGTTAGCAATCAGCCCCAGCATTTT	CATSREKVWTVSNQPQHF
TRBD1	16	TRBV19	-	TRBJ1-2	TGTGCCAGTAGTAGTCCCCCGGGGACAGGGGTCGATGGCTACACCTTC	CASSSPPGTGVDGYTF
TRBD1	16	TRBV6-2/TRBV6-3	-	TRBJ2-4	TGTGCCAGCAGTTACTCGATAAACAGGGGGCGCCCGTTGATGTACTTC	CASSYSINRGRPLMYF
TRBD1	15	TRBV19	once	TRBJ1-3	TGTGCCAGTAGTATCCACAGGGGCCCAGGAAACACCATATATTTT	CASSIHRGPGNTIYF
TRBD2	18	TRBV10-3	-	TRBJ2-1	TGTGCCATCAGTGACGCCCCGACCGGAGTAGCGGGGGTCGGGGAGCAGTTCTTC	CAISDAPTGVAGVGEQFF
-	12	TRBV7-6	-	TRBJ2-7	TGTGCCAGCAGCCCCCAGGCGAACGAGCAGTACTTC	CASSPQANEQYF
TRBD2	14	TRBV12-5	-	TRBJ2-2	TGTGCTAGTGGTTTAACTAGCGGACCCGGGGAGCTGTTTTTT	CASGLTSGPGELFF
-	17	TRBV5-1	-	TRBJ2-1	TGCGCCAGCAGCGGTGGGGTTAGCGGAGGAAATTACAATGAGCAGTTCTTC	CASSGGVSGGNYNEQFF
TRBD1	15	TRBV19	-	TRBJ1-5	TGTGCCACATCCAAGGACAGGGCCTTTAGTCAGCCCCAGCATTTT	CATSKDRAFSQPQHF
-	11	TRBV20-1	-	TRBJ2-3	TGCAGTGCTCCGGGACTCTCTACGCAGTATTTT	CSAPGLSTQYF
TRBD2	15	TRBV2	-	TRBJ2-1	TGTGCCAGCAGTGAACGCGGGAGGGCGGAGAATGAGCAGTTCTTC	CASSERGRAENEQFF
-	14	TRBV11-2	-	TRBJ1-2	TGTGCCAGCAGCTCAAGCATACAGGGTTCTGGCTACACCTTC	CASSSSIQGSGYTF
-	13	TRBV7-2	-	TRBJ2-3	TGTGCCAGCAGCTTAATTGACAGAGATACGCAGTATTTT	CASSLIDRDTQYF
TRBD1	15	TRBV11-3	-	TRBJ1-1	TGTGCCAGCAGCTTTTCCGGGACAGAGAACACTGAAGCTTTCTTT	CASSFSGTENTEAFF
TRBD2	16	TRBV6-2/TRBV6-3	-	TRBJ2-7	TGTGCCAGCAGTTACCCCGCGGCTAGCGGGTCCTACGAGCAGTACTTC	CASSYPAASGSYEQYF
TRBD2	18	TRBV5-1	-	TRBJ2-1	TGCGCCAGCAGCTTGGGGCGGACTAGCGGGGGCCTTTACAATGAGCAGTTCTTC	CASSLGRTSGGLYNEQFF
TRBD1	19	TRBV28	once	TRBJ2-5	TGTGCCAGCAGTTTAAGTCCGCGGCGGGACAGGGGGTTTGGAGAGACCCAGTACTTC	CASSLSPRRDRGFGETQYF
-	13	TRBV19	-	TRBJ1-1	TGTGCCAGTAGTATTAACAGGGACACTGAAGCTTTCTTT	CASSINRDTEAFF
-	14	TRBV19	-	TRBJ2-1	TGTGCCAGTAATCCTAGTATGTCCTACAATGAGCAGTTCTTC	CASNPSMSYNEQFF
-	13	TRBV7-2	-	TRBJ2-7	TGTGCCAGCAGCTTAGGTCGGGGATACGAGCAGTACTTC	CASSLGRGYEQYF
-	16	TRBV3-1/TRBV3-2	-	TRBJ2-5	TGTGCCAGCAGCCAAGATCGACAGCATAACCAAGAGACCCAGTACTTC	CASSQDRQHNQETQYF
-	13	TRBV6-5	-	TRBJ1-1	TGTGCCAGCAGAAAGACAGGGAACACTGAAGCTTTCTTT	CASRKTGNTEAFF
TRBD1	16	TRBV4-2	-	TRBJ1-2	TGTGCCAGCAGCCAAGGTACAGGGGGCCCGGGAGGTGGCTACACCTTC	CASSQGTGGPGGGYTF
-	16	TRBV14	-	TRBJ2-3	TGTGCCAGCAGCCAACGTAGGCGGGTTAACACAGATACGCAGTATTTT	CASSQRRRVNTDTQYF
TRBD1	13	TRBV7-3	-	TRBJ2-7	TGTGCCAGCAGCCGGGACAGGGGCTACGAGCAGTACTTC	CASSRDRGYEQYF
TRBD1	18	TRBV7-2	-	TRBJ1-2	TGTGCCAGCAGCTCCCCCCGGGACAGGGGAGGGTCGGCCTATGGCTACACCTTC	CASSSPRDRGGSAYGYTF
TRBD1	15	TRBV28	-	TRBJ1-5	TGTGCCAGCAGTACCCGGACAGGGGCCCTTTGGGCCCAGCATTTT	CASSTRTGALWAQHF
-	14	TRBV9	-	TRBJ1-2	TGTGCCAGCAGCCCAGGGGCCGGGAGGGATGGCTACACCTTC	CASSPGAGRDGYTF
TRBD2	14	TRBV10-1	-	TRBJ2-5	TGCGCCAGCCGCGGGAGAAGATCTCAAGAGACCCAGTACTTC	CASRGRRSQETQYF
TRBD1	15	TRBV5-1	-	TRBJ2-7	TGCGCCAGCAGCTTGACGGGACAGGGATCCTACGAGCAGTACTTC	CASSLTGQGSYEQYF
TRBD1	16	TRBV18	-	TRBJ1-5	TGTGCCAGCTCATCACGCGGGACAGGGACTAATCAGCCCCAGCATTTT	CASSSRGTGTNQPQHF
-	14	TRBV12-5	-	TRBJ1-1	TGTGCTAGTCGAACAACGGGGTTGAACACTGAAGCTTTCTTT	CASRTTGLNTEAFF
-	13	TRBV4-3	-	TRBJ1-1	TGCGCCAGCAGCCATGGTCAGAAAGCTGAAGCTTTCTTT	CASSHGQKAEAFF
-	17	TRBV24-1	-	TRBJ1-3	TGTGCCACCAGTGAGGGGCCCGGGACATCCTCGGGAAACACCATATATTTT	CATSEGPGTSSGNTIYF
TRBD2	15	TRBV2	few	TRBJ2-5	TGTGCCAGCAGCCCAACTAGCGGGAATACGAAGACCCAGTACTTC	CASSPTSGNTKTQYF
TRBD1	12	TRBV28	-	TRBJ1-4	TGTGCCAGCAGTTTCGGGACAGGGAGACTGTTTTTT	CASSFGTGRLFF
TRBD2	16	TRBV6-2/TRBV6-3	-	TRBJ2-1	TGTGCCAGCAGTCGACTAGCGGGAGTCTCCTACAATGAGCAGTTCTTC	CASSRLAGVSYNEQFF
-	12	TRBV5-4	-	TRBJ1-2	TGTGCCAGCAGCCGGGATAGATCCGGCTACACCTTC	CASSRDRSGYTF
TRBD1	20	TRBV6-2/TRBV6-3	-	TRBJ2-2	TGTGCCAGCAGTTACTCGACCAGCTTGTGGGCAGGGGGTAACACCGGGGAGCTGTTTTTT	CASSYSTSLWAGGNTGELFF
TRBD1	18	TRBV6-1	-	TRBJ2-5	TGTGCCAGCAGTGTGCTAAGGGGACAGGGACCTCCCCAAGAGACCCAGTACTTC	CASSVLRGQGPPQETQYF
TRBD2	14	TRBV2	-	TRBJ2-1	TGTGCCAGCAGTGAAGAGACTAGCGGGGTTCCCCAGTTCTTC	CASSEETSGVPQFF
-	13	TRBV28	-	TRBJ1-1	TGTGCCAGCAGTTTAAGTGGGGCCCCCGAAGCTTTCTTT	CASSLSGAPEAFF
-	15	TRBV19	-	TRBJ1-2	TGTGCCAGTAGTCAGGGGACCGCGAATAACTATGGCTACACCTTC	CASSQGTANNYGYTF
TRBD1	16	TRBV5-1	-	TRBJ1-1	TGCGCCAGCAGCCGGGACAGGGTTATGGGGAACACTGAAGCTTTCTTT	CASSRDRVMGNTEAFF
TRBD2	15	TRBV23-1	many	TRBJ2-7	TGCGCCAGCAGTCAAATAGCGGGGGTCGGGTACGAGCAGTACTTC	CASSQIAGVGYEQYF
-	14	TRBV19	-	TRBJ1-5	TGTGCCAGTAGGGGGCAGGGTGGCAATCAGCCCCAGCATTTT	CASRGQGGNQPQHF
-	13	TRBV6-5	-	TRBJ1-1	TGTGCCAGCAGTAACAGACAGAACACTGAAGCTTTCTTT	CASSNRQNTEAFF
-	16	TRBV28	-	TRBJ1-5	TGTGCCAGCAACCGGGGGGGGGCTGGAAGCAATCAGCCCCAGCATTTT	CASNRGGAGSNQPQHF
TRBD1	16	TRBV7-9	-	TRBJ2-7	TGTGCCAGCAGCCCGGGTCTTGGGACAGGGTCAACCGAGCAGTACTTC	CASSPGLGTGSTEQYF
TRBD2	14	TRBV2	-	TRBJ2-5	TGTGCCAGCAGGGGGACTAGCGGGGAAGAGACCCAGTACTTC	CASRGTSGEETQYF
-	15	TRBV4-1	-	TRBJ2-1	TGCGCCAGCAGCCAAGATCCAGGGGATAAAAATGAGCAGTTCTTC	CASSQDPGDKNEQFF
TRBD2	17	TRBV7-6	-	TRBJ2-3	TGTGCCAGCAGCTTAGGGGTAGCGGGAGGCCCCACAGATACGCAGTATTTT	CASSLGVAGGPTDTQYF